This TCR beta chain was captured by sequencing in a study of T cell responses to AZD1222 COVID-19 vaccine. Regarding the study as a whole: Just six people given AZD1222 tested seropositive at baseline. Mapped onto spike, vaccine-associated CD4 TCRs spanned it and were dominant at 160-218 and 743-854.

Clones were read by immunoSEQ multiplex PCR, and TCRdb kept only the in-frame ones, dropping some. The profile covers 140,000 to 150,000 clones, with approximately 85% appearing a single time and 4.1% taken by the ten largest. This CDR3 has 14 residues. With 5 bases removed from V and 1 base from J, the gap between germline ends came to 10 bases. Germline-derived CDR1 and CDR2 are SGHNT and YENEEA. About this clone: Antigen: not known.

The rearrangement joins TRBV11-3 to TRBJ2-3; perhaps TRBD2 as D (5 bases). The TCR originated in an adult in good health. Source: peripheral blood, taken on day 0 of MenACWY control vaccination. The CDR3 sequence is CASSRRAGTDTQYF. CDR3 sequence (DNA): TGTGCCAGCAGCAGGCGGGCAGGCACAGATACGCAGTATTTT.